This passage covers 19 T cell receptor beta chains from one sample sequenced in a study of shared clonotypes between healthy human individuals. Only in-frame clones appear in the TCRdb table, and some are missing; sequencing was by immunoSEQ multiplex PCR. The table has a few million clones, approximately 92% seen once. The material sequenced was naive CD4+ T cells sorted from blood. Subset defined: CD45RA+ positively selected. These receptors all come from a man aged 18-30 years in good health.

J is TRBJ1-1 and V is TRBV5-1; 7 nucleotides line up with TRBD1. Trimming cost V 0 bases and J 0 bases; bases outside gene matches: 8. The CDR3 spans 17 residues. Per germline, CDR1 SGHRS and CDR2 YFSETQ. The CDR3 is CASSLGSRGLVNTEAFF. The DNA for the CDR3 is TGCGCCAGCAGCTTGGGGTCTAGGGGGCTGGTGAACACTGAAGCTTTCTTT.

The V call is TRBV5-4, the J call TRBJ2-1; 8 bases are shared with TRBD2. The CDR3 contains 16 residues. Germline V gives CDR1 SGHNT, CDR2 YYREEE (reference sequence). V trimming: 2 bases; J trimming: 0 bases; junction bases outside the gene matches: 4. In nucleotides, the CDR3 is TGTGCCAGCAGCTTAACTAGCGGAAGCTCCTACAATGAGCAGTTCTTC. This translates into CASSLTSGSSYNEQFF.

The J gene is TRBJ2-2, the V gene TRBV5-4, with 10 bases that match TRBD2. Trimming removed 1 base from V and 5 bases from J; junction bases left unmatched: 2. This CDR3 comprises 15 residues. Looked up from germline, CDR1 is SGHNT and CDR2 is YYREEE (reference sequence). CDR3 protein: CASSLKLAGTGELFF. The CDR3 region has the DNA TGTGCCAGCAGCTTGAAACTAGCGGGAACCGGGGAGCTGTTTTTT.

V gene TRBV11-1 combines with J gene TRBJ2-5; D ambiguous. The CDR3 has 13 amino acids. Between the trimmed V and J ends, which lost 7 bases and 5 bases, there was a span of 14 bases. In germline, CDR1 is SGHAT, CDR2 FQDESV (reference sequence). CDR3 sequence reads: CASTSSVGETQYF. The CDR3 region has the DNA TGTGCCAGCACCTCCTCCGTGGGCGAGACCCAGTACTTC.

The rearrangement joins TRBV5-8 to TRBJ2-3; D may be TRBD1 (5 bases). Germline loops: CDR1 SGHTS, CDR2 YDEGEE. The CDR3 loop spans 15 amino acids. The germline V and J ends were trimmed by 7 bases and 2 bases, with 17 bases remaining between them. For the CDR3, the DNA is TGTGCCAGCTTTAAAGGTACACAGGACACAGATACGCAGTATTTT. It specifies CASFKGTQDTDTQYF.

The chain uses TRBV5-6 and TRBJ2-7, with D hard to call. Trimming left V 4 bases short and J 0 bases short, with 14 bases between. Germline lookup yields CDR1 SGHDT and CDR2 YYEEEE. The CDR3 covers 15 residues. CDR3 in amino acids: CASSPDVTSSYEQYF. Here the CDR3 DNA reads TGTGCCAGCAGCCCGGACGTTACTTCCTCCTACGAGCAGTACTTC.

The chain has TRBV5-6 and TRBJ2-3; maybe TRBD1 (6 bases). This CDR3 is built from 14 residues. V was clipped by 5 bases and J by 2 bases, with 12 bases between them. CDR1 is SGHDT, CDR2 YYEEEE, per germline. CDR3 region: CASSPTGPTDTQYF. CDR3 bases: TGTGCCAGCAGTCCAACAGGGCCCACAGATACGCAGTATTTT.

This chain connects TRBV4-3 to TRBJ2-4; 7 nucleotides agree with TRBD2. CDR1 is LGHNA and CDR2 is YSLEER in the germline V gene. The V segment lost 3 bases and the J segment 2 bases; nucleotides outside the gene matches: 10. This CDR3 region has 17 residues. The CDR3 nucleotides read TGCGCCAGCAGCCAGCATTTCGGGGAGGGAACCAAAAACATTCAGTACTTC. It specifies CASSQHFGEGTKNIQYF.

About this clone: Other nucleotide sequences in the sample specify the same CDR3. The V gene is TRBV6-1, the J gene TRBJ2-7, with 7 bases lining up with TRBD1. The length of the CDR3 is 13 residues. The V segment lost 5 bases and the J segment 2 bases; nucleotides outside the gene matches: 3. From germline, CDR1 is MNHNS and CDR2 SASEGT. CDR3 loop: CASSRQGTYEQYF. In nucleotides, the CDR3 is TGTGCCAGCAGTAGACAGGGAACCTACGAGCAGTACTTC.

This rearrangement joins TRBV7-2 to TRBJ1-2; D not certain. The CDR3 spans 15 residues. V lost 2 bases, J lost 8 bases, and 18 bases lay in between. CDR1 SGHTA and CDR2 FQGNSA come from the germline V gene. CDR3 loop: CASSLLDGLGRGYTF. CDR3 DNA sequence: TGTGCCAGCAGCTTACTTGACGGCTTGGGAAGGGGCTACACCTTC.

V and J are TRBV7-9 and TRBJ2-7; D is unresolved. The V gene's germline CDR1 is SEHNR and CDR2 FQNEAQ (reference sequence). The CDR3 is 13 amino acids. V shed 3 bases and J shed 3 bases, with 9 bases lying between them. The chain's CDR3 is CASSFPPVYEQYF. CDR3 in DNA: TGTGCCAGCAGCTTCCCCCCGGTCTACGAGCAGTACTTC.

The chain recombines TRBV30 with TRBJ2-1; 8 nucleotides agree with TRBD1. The CDR3 runs 15 residues. The V gene's germline CDR1 is GTSNPN and CDR2 SVGIG (reference sequence). Trimming cost V 3 bases and J 7 bases; bases outside gene matches: 11. CDR3 DNA: TGTGCCTGGAGAAGTGTTGGACAGGGAGTTAATGAGCAGTTCTTC. Encoded protein: CAWRSVGQGVNEQFF.

The rearrangement links TRBV6-5 to TRBJ1-6; 8 nucleotides align to TRBD1. The CDR3 loop spans 15 amino acids. V trimming: 0 bases; J trimming: 9 bases; junction bases outside the gene matches: 4. Per the germline V gene, CDR1 is MNHEY and CDR2 is SVGAGI. Here the CDR3 reads CASSYSRTGTSPLHF. CDR3 DNA: TGTGCCAGCAGTTACTCACGGACAGGGACTTCACCCCTCCACTTT.

This chain joins TRBV7-9 and TRBJ1-2; 8 bases align to TRBD1. The junction had 13 bases not matched to a gene; V was cut back by 5 bases and J by 5 bases. The CDR3 runs 16 residues. Germline loops: CDR1 SEHNR, CDR2 FQNEAQ (reference sequence). CDR3 sequence (DNA): TGTGCCAGCAGCCCCAATTTCCCAGGGGGCGGATATGGCTACACCTTC. It codes for CASSPNFPGGGYGYTF.

This clone was recorded only once. The chain carries TRBV6-1 and TRBJ2-2; D not certain. The CDR3 contains 15 residues. Germline values: CDR1 MNHNS, CDR2 SASEGT. Trimming stripped 2 bases from V and 4 bases from J, with 11 bases between. In DNA form, the CDR3 reads TGTGCCAGCAGTGAATTCAGTCAGGTCACCGGGGAGCTGTTTTTT. Its translation: CASSEFSQVTGELFF.

This sequence joins TRBV9 and TRBJ2-3; 8 bases align to TRBD2. CDR1 is SGDLS, CDR2 YYNGEE, per germline. CDR3 length: 16 residues. Germline trimming cut 4 bases from V and 0 bases from J; bases unmatched to any gene: 7. CDR3 loop: CASSPGGLSSTDTQYF. DNA for the CDR3: TGTGCCAGCAGCCCGGGGGGGCTTTCTAGCACAGATACGCAGTATTTT.

The J gene is TRBJ2-5, the V gene TRBV5-8; a weak D match, TRBD1 (6 bases). V was trimmed by 5 bases and J by 1 base, leaving 15 bases between them. There are 15 residues in the CDR3. Per the germline V gene, CDR1 is SGHTS and CDR2 is YDEGEE. The CDR3 loop is CASSDSDRPQETQYF. CDR3 DNA sequence: TGTGCCAGCAGTGATTCGGACAGACCCCAAGAGACCCAGTACTTC.

CDR3 nucleotides: TGTGCCAGCACCTACCTCGGGACAGTACTTTACACTGAAGCTTTCTTT. Translating it yields CASTYLGTVLYTEAFF. V gene TRBV5-5 combines with J gene TRBJ1-1; the match to TRBD1 covers 7 bases. The V gene end was trimmed by 6 bases and the J gene end by 3 bases; junction bases not matched to a gene: 14. CDR3 length equals 16 residues. Looked up from germline, CDR1 is SGHKS and CDR2 is YYEKEE (reference sequence).

CDR3 DNA: TGTGCCAGCAGTTACAGGGGTGATACCTACGAGCAGTACTTC. Translation: CASSYRGDTYEQYF. The chain combines TRBV6-6 with TRBJ2-7; D may be TRBD1 (5 bases). V was shortened by 2 bases and J by 2 bases, with 10 bases between the two germline ends. CDR1 is MNHNY, CDR2 SVGAGI, per germline (reference sequence). The CDR3 contains 14 residues.